Listed below are T cell receptor beta chains from one sample, sequenced in a study of T cells in Graves' hyperthyroidism and ophthalmopathy. Via MiXCR, TCRdb re-called the multiplex PCR reads, giving one row per CDR3 protein. The repertoire holds hundreds of thousands of distinct CDR3 sequences, 35% to 40% seen once, with over 8% in the top ten. Sequencing used blood. Every receptor here comes from a man aged 18 to 29 with Graves' hyperthyroidism. Each CDR3 is given with its conserved first and last residue. D genes are given only for firm matches. Size values are once, few and many counts, or a class for expanded clones, and some rows have none.

abundance: many; d_gene: TRBD2; len: 14; v_gene: TRBV5-5; j_gene: TRBJ2-7; CDR3aa: CASSSSGTNYEQYF; CDR3nt: TGTGCCAGCAGCTCCTCCGGGACTAACTACGAGCAGTACTTC
abundance: NA; d_gene: TRBD1; len: 15; v_gene: TRBV6-7; j_gene: TRBJ2-6; CDR3aa: CASRGTGIGANVLTF; CDR3nt: TGTGCCAGCCGAGGGACAGGGATTGGGGCCAACGTCCTGACTTTC
abundance: NA; d_gene: NA; len: 14; v_gene: TRBV7-8; j_gene: TRBJ2-5; CDR3aa: CASSQRTRIETQYF; CDR3nt: TGTGCCAGCAGCCAACGAACTAGGATCGAGACCCAGTACTTC
abundance: few; d_gene: NA; len: 15; v_gene: TRBV2; j_gene: TRBJ2-2; CDR3aa: CASSEGQGRAGELFF; CDR3nt: TGTGCCAGCAGTGAAGGGCAGGGCAGGGCCGGGGAGCTGTTTTTT
abundance: many; d_gene: TRBD1; len: 13; v_gene: TRBV2; j_gene: TRBJ1-1; CDR3aa: CATEGQGITEAFF; CDR3nt: TGTGCCACCGAGGGACAGGGGATAACTGAAGCTTTCTTT
abundance: many; d_gene: NA; len: 12; v_gene: TRBV29-1; j_gene: TRBJ2-5; CDR3aa: CSVLGGQETQYF; CDR3nt: TGCAGCGTTCTAGGGGGCCAAGAGACCCAGTACTTC
abundance: many; d_gene: TRBD1; len: 13; v_gene: TRBV7-2; j_gene: TRBJ1-5; CDR3aa: CASTTTGGQPQHF; CDR3nt: TGTGCCAGCACAACGACAGGGGGTCAGCCCCAGCATTTT
abundance: NA; d_gene: NA; len: 15; v_gene: TRBV2; j_gene: TRBJ1-1; CDR3aa: CASSYSAGVGTEAFF; CDR3nt: TGTGCCAGCAGTTACTCGGCAGGGGTGGGAACTGAAGCTTTCTTT
abundance: few; d_gene: TRBD1; len: 14; v_gene: TRBV2; j_gene: TRBJ1-5; CDR3aa: CASRPRQGSQPQHF; CDR3nt: TGTGCCAGCAGACCCCGACAGGGAAGTCAGCCCCAGCATTTT
abundance: NA; d_gene: NA; len: 14; v_gene: TRBV6-6; j_gene: TRBJ2-7; CDR3aa: CASSYDFRAYEQYF; CDR3nt: TGTGCCAGCAGTTACGACTTCAGAGCCTACGAGCAGTACTTC
abundance: few; d_gene: NA; len: 15; v_gene: TRBV9; j_gene: TRBJ1-3; CDR3aa: CASSVDMTARNTIYF; CDR3nt: TGTGCCAGCAGCGTAGATATGACAGCAAGAAACACCATATATTTT
abundance: NA; d_gene: TRBD1; len: 14; v_gene: TRBV7-9; j_gene: TRBJ1-2; CDR3aa: CASSRRRDRDGYTF; CDR3nt: TGTGCCAGCAGCCGACGTAGGGACAGGGACGGCTACACCTTC
abundance: few; d_gene: TRBD1; len: 13; v_gene: TRBV19; j_gene: TRBJ2-7; CDR3aa: CASSASGGYEQYF; CDR3nt: TGTGCCAGTAGTGCTTCAGGGGGCTACGAGCAGTACTTC
abundance: NA; d_gene: NA; len: 11; v_gene: TRBV20-1; j_gene: TRBJ2-2; CDR3aa: CSARSTGELFF; CDR3nt: TGCAGTGCTAGATCCACAGGGGAGCTGTTTTTT
abundance: NA; d_gene: NA; len: 12; v_gene: TRBV9; j_gene: TRBJ1-2; CDR3aa: CASRGGKDGYTF; CDR3nt: TGTGCCAGCAGGGGGGGAAAGGATGGCTACACCTTC
abundance: NA; d_gene: TRBD2; len: 15; v_gene: TRBV24-1; j_gene: TRBJ2-2; CDR3aa: CAASNTGGSTGELFF; CDR3nt: TGTGCCGCCAGCAACACGGGAGGGAGCACCGGGGAGCTGTTTTTT
abundance: few; d_gene: NA; len: 13; v_gene: TRBV11-2; j_gene: TRBJ1-3; CDR3aa: CASSPDAGNTIYF; CDR3nt: TGTGCCAGCAGTCCCGATGCGGGGAACACCATATATTTT
abundance: NA; d_gene: TRBD1; len: 17; v_gene: TRBV20-1; j_gene: TRBJ1-1; CDR3aa: CSARDYKGQVLNTEAFF; CDR3nt: TGCAGTGCTAGAGATTATAAGGGACAGGTACTGAACACTGAAGCTTTCTTT
abundance: few; d_gene: NA; len: 15; v_gene: TRBV7-9; j_gene: TRBJ1-1; CDR3aa: CASSLEGTFYTEAFF; CDR3nt: TGTGCCAGCAGCTTAGAGGGGACTTTTTACACTGAAGCTTTCTTT
abundance: NA; d_gene: TRBD1; len: 17; v_gene: TRBV2; j_gene: TRBJ2-5; CDR3aa: CASSPRGSVGQRETQYF; CDR3nt: TGTGCCAGCAGCCCCCGGGGTAGCGTGGGACAGAGAGAGACCCAGTACTTC
abundance: many; d_gene: NA; len: 14; v_gene: TRBV15; j_gene: TRBJ2-6; CDR3aa: CATKGMTGANVLTF; CDR3nt: TGTGCCACCAAGGGGATGACTGGGGCCAACGTCCTGACTTTC
abundance: once; d_gene: NA; len: 13; v_gene: TRBV11-2; j_gene: TRBJ2-7; CDR3aa: CASSFGGYYEQYF; CDR3nt: TGTGCCAGCAGCTTCGGAGGGTACTACGAGCAGTACTTC
abundance: NA; d_gene: TRBD2; len: 14; v_gene: TRBV20-1; j_gene: TRBJ2-5; CDR3aa: CSARSGGAVETQYF; CDR3nt: TGCAGTGCGAGAAGCGGGGGGGCGGTAGAGACCCAGTACTTC
abundance: NA; d_gene: NA; len: 15; v_gene: TRBV5-1; j_gene: TRBJ1-5; CDR3aa: CASSLVSGEDQPQHF; CDR3nt: TGCGCCAGCAGCTTGGTATCGGGAGAGGATCAGCCCCAGCATTTT
abundance: NA; d_gene: NA; len: 12; v_gene: TRBV29-1; j_gene: TRBJ1-1; CDR3aa: CSARTLGTEAFF; CDR3nt: TGCAGCGCTCGGACATTGGGAACTGAAGCTTTCTTT
abundance: few; d_gene: TRBD1; len: 15; v_gene: TRBV20-1; j_gene: TRBJ2-7; CDR3aa: CSARDPGQGEDEQYF; CDR3nt: TGCAGTGCTAGAGATCCTGGACAGGGGGAAGACGAGCAGTACTTC
abundance: many; d_gene: NA; len: 12; v_gene: TRBV7-8; j_gene: TRBJ1-3; CDR3aa: CASRAIGNTIYF; CDR3nt: TGTGCCAGCAGGGCTATCGGAAACACCATATATTTT
abundance: NA; d_gene: NA; len: 12; v_gene: TRBV2; j_gene: TRBJ2-3; CDR3aa: CASRDETDTQYF; CDR3nt: TGTGCCAGCAGGGACGAGACAGATACGCAGTATTTT
abundance: many; d_gene: NA; len: 12; v_gene: TRBV20-1; j_gene: TRBJ1-1; CDR3aa: CSARPTVTEAFF; CDR3nt: TGCAGTGCTAGACCGACAGTCACTGAAGCTTTCTTT
abundance: few; d_gene: TRBD1; len: 14; v_gene: TRBV5-1; j_gene: TRBJ2-7; CDR3aa: CASSEGQAFYEQYF; CDR3nt: TGCGCCAGCAGCGAGGGACAGGCTTTCTACGAGCAGTACTTC
abundance: NA; d_gene: NA; len: 15; v_gene: TRBV2; j_gene: TRBJ1-1; CDR3aa: CASSEVGRKDTEAFF; CDR3nt: TGTGCCAGCAGTGAAGTTGGGCGTAAAGACACTGAAGCTTTCTTT
abundance: few; d_gene: TRBD1; len: 16; v_gene: TRBV3-1; j_gene: TRBJ1-6; CDR3aa: CASSRRDRGPNSPLHF; CDR3nt: TGTGCCAGCAGCCGCCGGGACAGGGGGCCTAATTCACCCCTCCACTTT
abundance: NA; d_gene: NA; len: 12; v_gene: TRBV7-2; j_gene: TRBJ1-4; CDR3aa: CASSSHNEKLFF; CDR3nt: TGTGCCAGCAGTTCCCATAATGAAAAACTGTTTTTT
abundance: few; d_gene: NA; len: 15; v_gene: TRBV6-5; j_gene: TRBJ1-4; CDR3aa: CASSYLGATNEKLFF; CDR3nt: TGTGCCAGCAGTTATCTGGGGGCAACTAATGAAAAACTGTTTTTT
abundance: NA; d_gene: TRBD2; len: 16; v_gene: TRBV9; j_gene: TRBJ2-7; CDR3aa: CASTRTSGSGSYEQYF; CDR3nt: TGCGCCAGCACCAGGACTAGCGGGAGCGGGTCCTACGAGCAGTACTTC
abundance: NA; d_gene: NA; len: 14; v_gene: TRBV7-9; j_gene: TRBJ2-2; CDR3aa: CASSLNSVPGELFF; CDR3nt: TGTGCCAGCAGCTTAAATTCTGTGCCCGGGGAGCTGTTTTTT
abundance: NA; d_gene: NA; len: 12; v_gene: TRBV6-2/TRBV6-3; j_gene: TRBJ2-5; CDR3aa: CASSYFEETQYF; CDR3nt: TGTGCCAGCAGTTACTTCGAAGAGACCCAGTACTTC
abundance: many; d_gene: NA; len: 15; v_gene: TRBV2; j_gene: TRBJ1-1; CDR3aa: CASSVLNGRGTEAFF; CDR3nt: TGTGCCAGCAGTGTGTTGAATGGGAGAGGCACTGAAGCTTTCTTT
abundance: many; d_gene: TRBD1; len: 14; v_gene: TRBV19; j_gene: TRBJ1-6; CDR3aa: CASSEGTGAASLHF; CDR3nt: TGTGCCAGTAGCGAAGGGACAGGCGCCGCATCCCTCCACTTT
abundance: NA; d_gene: TRBD1; len: 14; v_gene: TRBV6-6; j_gene: TRBJ1-6; CDR3aa: CASSKQGAESPLHF; CDR3nt: TGTGCCAGCAGTAAACAGGGGGCAGAGTCACCCCTCCACTTT
abundance: NA; d_gene: TRBD1; len: 17; v_gene: TRBV15; j_gene: TRBJ2-2; CDR3aa: CATSGNKDRGNTGELFF; CDR3nt: TGTGCCACCAGCGGAAATAAGGACAGGGGGAACACCGGGGAGCTGTTTTTT